This entry lists 3 T cell receptor beta chains sequenced from one sample in a study of graft-versus-host responses after intestinal transplantation. No antigen is known for these receptors. Clones were read by immunoSEQ multiplex PCR, and TCRdb kept only the in-frame ones, dropping some. The sample includes roughly 75,000 clones, 75% to 95% of them seen just once. This material consisted of unstimulated CD4+ T cells sorted from spleen or lymph node cells, taken before intestinal transplant. The receptors here all came from a human donor who received an intestinal transplant.

The J gene is TRBJ2-7, the V gene TRBV19; 9 bases agree with TRBD1. The CDR3 has 14 amino acids. Looked up from germline, CDR1 is LNHDA and CDR2 is SQIVND (reference sequence). The V and J ends lost 1 base and 5 bases, in that order; junction bases with no gene match: 3. CDR3 DNA sequence: TGTGCCAGTAGTATAGGGGACAGGGAGAACGAGCAGTACTTC. It encodes CASSIGDRENEQYF. The complete variable domain, with remaining parts taken from reference TRBV19 and TRBJ2-7, reads DGGITQSPKYLFRKEGQNVTLSCEQNLNHDAMYWYRQDPGQGLRLIYYSQIVNDFQKGDIAEGYSVSREKKESFPLTVTSAQKNPTAFYLCASSIGDRENEQYFGPGTRLTVT.

This clone was counted a single time. The CDR3 loop is CASSVETENSPLHF. Here the CDR3 DNA reads TGTGCCAGCAGTGTCGAGACAGAAAATTCACCCCTCCACTTT. The V gene is TRBV2, the J gene TRBJ1-6; possible D gene TRBD1, 5 bases. This CDR3 region has 14 residues. The germline V gene encodes CDR1 SNHLY and CDR2 FYNNEI. Trimming left V 4 bases short and J 7 bases short, with 11 bases between.

The V gene is TRBV10-1, the J gene TRBJ1-6; TRBD1 aligns across 8 bases. This CDR3 is built from 14 residues. V dropped 6 bases and J dropped 5; count of bases not matched to a gene: 3. CDR1 is WNHNN, CDR2 SYGVQD, per germline (reference sequence). The CDR3 spells CASREDRDNSPLHF. The DNA of the CDR3 is TGCGCCAGCAGGGAGGACAGGGATAATTCACCCCTCCACTTT.